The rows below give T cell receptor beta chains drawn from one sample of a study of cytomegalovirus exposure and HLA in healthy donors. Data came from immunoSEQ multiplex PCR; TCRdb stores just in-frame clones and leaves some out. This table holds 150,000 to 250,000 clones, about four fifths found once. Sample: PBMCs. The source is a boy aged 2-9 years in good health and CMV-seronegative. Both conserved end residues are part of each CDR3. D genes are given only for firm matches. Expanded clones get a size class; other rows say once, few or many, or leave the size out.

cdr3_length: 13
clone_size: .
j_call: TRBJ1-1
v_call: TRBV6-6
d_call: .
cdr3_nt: TGTGCCAGCAGTTACTCGATTCTGCGAGAAGCTTTCTTT
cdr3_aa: CASSYSILREAFF

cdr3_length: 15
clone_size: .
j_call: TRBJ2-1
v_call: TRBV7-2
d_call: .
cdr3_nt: TGTGCCAGCAGCTTAGTTACGAGCTCCTACAATGAGCAGTTCTTC
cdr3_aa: CASSLVTSSYNEQFF

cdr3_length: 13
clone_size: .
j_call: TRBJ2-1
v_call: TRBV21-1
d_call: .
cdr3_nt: TGTGCCAGCAGCCCCCCCTACTACAATGAGCAGTTCTTC
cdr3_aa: CASSPPYYNEQFF

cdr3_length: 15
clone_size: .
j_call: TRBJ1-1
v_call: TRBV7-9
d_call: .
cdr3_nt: TGTGCCAGCAGCAAGGGGGGGATTCAGAACACTGAAGCTTTCTTT
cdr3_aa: CASSKGGIQNTEAFF

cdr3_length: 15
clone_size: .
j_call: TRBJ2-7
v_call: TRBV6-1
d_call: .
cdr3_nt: TGTGCCAGCAGTGAAGACCCAATTGCGGGTTACGAGCAGTACTTC
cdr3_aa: CASSEDPIAGYEQYF

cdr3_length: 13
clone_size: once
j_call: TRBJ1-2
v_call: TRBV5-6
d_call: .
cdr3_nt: TGTGCCAGCAGCTTGGTCAGGAGGGATGGCTACACCTTC
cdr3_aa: CASSLVRRDGYTF

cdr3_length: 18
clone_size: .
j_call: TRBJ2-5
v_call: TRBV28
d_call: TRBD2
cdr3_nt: TGTGCCAGCAGTCCCGGGACTAGCGGGGGCTGGGGGCAAGAGACCCAGTACTTC
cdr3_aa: CASSPGTSGGWGQETQYF

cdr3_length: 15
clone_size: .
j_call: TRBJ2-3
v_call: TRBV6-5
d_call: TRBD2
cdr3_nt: TGTGCCAGCAGTTCCCAGCGGGGGGGCACAGATACGCAGTATTTT
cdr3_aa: CASSSQRGGTDTQYF

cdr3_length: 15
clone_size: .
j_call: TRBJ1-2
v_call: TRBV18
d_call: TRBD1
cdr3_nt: TGTGCCAGCTCACCCCTCCCGGGACAGGGAGGAGGCTACACCTTC
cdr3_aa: CASSPLPGQGGGYTF

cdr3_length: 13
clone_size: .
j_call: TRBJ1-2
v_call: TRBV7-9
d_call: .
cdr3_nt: TGTGCCAGCAGCTTAGTAGAAAGGGAGGTAGGCACCTTC
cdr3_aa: CASSLVEREVGTF

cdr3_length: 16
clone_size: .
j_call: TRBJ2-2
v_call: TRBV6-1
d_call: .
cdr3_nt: TGTGCCAGCAGTGAGGTCGCAGGGGCGGGCACCGGGGAGCTGTTTTTT
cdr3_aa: CASSEVAGAGTGELFF

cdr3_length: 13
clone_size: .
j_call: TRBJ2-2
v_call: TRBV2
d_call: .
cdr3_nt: TGTGCCAGTGAACCACGGGAGACCGGGGAGCTGTTTTTT
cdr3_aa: CASEPRETGELFF

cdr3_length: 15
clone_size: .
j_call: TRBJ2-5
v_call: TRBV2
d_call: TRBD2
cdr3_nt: TGTGCCAGCAGGGAGACTAGCGGGGGACAAGAGACCCAGTACTTC
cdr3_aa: CASRETSGGQETQYF

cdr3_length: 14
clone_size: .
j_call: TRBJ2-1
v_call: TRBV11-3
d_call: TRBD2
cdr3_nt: TGTGCCAGCAGCTTAGGGACTAGCTACAATGAGCAGTTCTTC
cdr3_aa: CASSLGTSYNEQFF

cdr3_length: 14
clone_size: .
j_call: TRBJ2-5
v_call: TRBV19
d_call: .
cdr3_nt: TGTGCCAGTAGTACCCAATCATTCCGGGAGACCCAGTACTTC
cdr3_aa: CASSTQSFRETQYF

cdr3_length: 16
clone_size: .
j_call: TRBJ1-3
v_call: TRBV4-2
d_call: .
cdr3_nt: TGTGCCAGCAGCGGAACAGGATTATACTCTGGAAACACCATATATTTT
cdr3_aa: CASSGTGLYSGNTIYF

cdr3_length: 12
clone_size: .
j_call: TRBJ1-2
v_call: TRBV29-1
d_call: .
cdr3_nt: TGCAGCGTTGATAGGACAGCCCGAGGCTACACCTTC
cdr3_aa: CSVDRTARGYTF

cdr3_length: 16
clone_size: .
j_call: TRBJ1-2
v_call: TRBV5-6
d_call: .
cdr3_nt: TGTGCCAGCAGCTTGACCCCCGGGACTGAAATGAGAGGCTACACCTTC
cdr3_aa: CASSLTPGTEMRGYTF

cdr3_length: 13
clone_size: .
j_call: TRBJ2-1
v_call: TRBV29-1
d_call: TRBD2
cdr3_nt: TGCAGCGTAAGGACTAGCGGGGGACATGAGCAGTTCTTC
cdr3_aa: CSVRTSGGHEQFF

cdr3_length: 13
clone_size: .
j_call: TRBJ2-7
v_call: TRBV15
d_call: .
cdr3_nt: TGTGCCACCAGCTCCGGGAGCACCTACGAGCAGTACTTC
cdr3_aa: CATSSGSTYEQYF

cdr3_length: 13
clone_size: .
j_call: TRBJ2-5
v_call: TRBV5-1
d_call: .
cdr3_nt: TGCGCCAGCAGTGGAATTGTGCGGGAGACCCAGTACTTC
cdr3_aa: CASSGIVRETQYF

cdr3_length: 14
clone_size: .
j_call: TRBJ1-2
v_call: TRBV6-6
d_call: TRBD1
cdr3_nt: TGTGCCAGCAGTTCGCGGGACAGGGGCGATGGCTACACCTTC
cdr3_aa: CASSSRDRGDGYTF

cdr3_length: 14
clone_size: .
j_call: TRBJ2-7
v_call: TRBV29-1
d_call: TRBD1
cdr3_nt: TGCAGCGCCCAGACCCGACAGGGGATCTACGAGCAGTACTTC
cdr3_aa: CSAQTRQGIYEQYF

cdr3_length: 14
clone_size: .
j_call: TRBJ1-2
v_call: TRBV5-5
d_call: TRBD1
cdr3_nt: TGTGCCAGCAGCTTTCCGGGACAGGGGAGAGGCTACACCTTC
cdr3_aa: CASSFPGQGRGYTF

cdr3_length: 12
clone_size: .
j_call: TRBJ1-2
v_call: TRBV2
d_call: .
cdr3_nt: TGTGCCAGATCCCAGGGTCCCTATGGCTACACCTTC
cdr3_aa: CARSQGPYGYTF

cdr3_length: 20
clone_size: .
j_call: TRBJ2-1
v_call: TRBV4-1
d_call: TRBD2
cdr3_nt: TGCGCCAGCAGCCAAGCTACCCTTCCGGGGGGGCCATCTTCCTACAATGAGCAGTTCTTC
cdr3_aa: CASSQATLPGGPSSYNEQFF

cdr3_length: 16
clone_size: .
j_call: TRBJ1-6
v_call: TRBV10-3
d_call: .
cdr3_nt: TGTGCCATCAGTGATCAGGGAAGAAACCATTATTCACCCCTCCACTTT
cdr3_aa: CAISDQGRNHYSPLHF

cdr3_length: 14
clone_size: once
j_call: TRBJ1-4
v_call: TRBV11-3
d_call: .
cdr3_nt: TGTGCCAGCAGCTCACGGGGGGGGAATGAAAAACTGTTTTTT
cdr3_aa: CASSSRGGNEKLFF

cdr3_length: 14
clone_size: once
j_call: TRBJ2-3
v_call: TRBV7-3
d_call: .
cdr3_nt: TGTGCCAGCAGCTTAATCCGTCGCACAGATACGCAGTATTTT
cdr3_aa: CASSLIRRTDTQYF

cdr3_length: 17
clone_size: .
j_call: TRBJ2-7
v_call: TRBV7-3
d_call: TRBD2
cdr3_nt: TGTGCCAGCAGCTTAACGGGTCGGTCCGGGGGGAGGTACGAGCAGTACTTC
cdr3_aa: CASSLTGRSGGRYEQYF

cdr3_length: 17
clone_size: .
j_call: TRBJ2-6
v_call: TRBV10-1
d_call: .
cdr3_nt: TGCGCCAGCAGTGATAGGATAACGGGGTCTGGGGCCAACGTCCTGACTTTC
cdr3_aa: CASSDRITGSGANVLTF

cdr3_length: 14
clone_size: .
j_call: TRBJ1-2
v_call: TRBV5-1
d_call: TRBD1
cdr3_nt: TGCGCCAGCAGCTACGGGACAGGGGCCTATGGCTACACCTTC
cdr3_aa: CASSYGTGAYGYTF

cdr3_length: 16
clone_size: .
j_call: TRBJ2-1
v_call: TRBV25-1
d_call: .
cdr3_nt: TGTGCCGCCTCAAGGTCGGGGTCTTTGAATTACAATGAGCAGTTCTTC
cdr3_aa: CAASRSGSLNYNEQFF

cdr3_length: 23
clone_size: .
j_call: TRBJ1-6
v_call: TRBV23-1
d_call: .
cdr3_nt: TGCGCCAGCAGTCCCGACAGTCTGGCCATCCACTCATCCAAGAGCTCCTATAATTCACCCCTCCACTTT
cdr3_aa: CASSPDSLAIHSSKSSYNSPLHF

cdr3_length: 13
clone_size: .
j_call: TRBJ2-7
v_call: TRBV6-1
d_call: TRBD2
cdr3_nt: TGTGCCAGCAGCAAGCGGGGACCCTACGAGCAGTACTTC
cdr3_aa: CASSKRGPYEQYF